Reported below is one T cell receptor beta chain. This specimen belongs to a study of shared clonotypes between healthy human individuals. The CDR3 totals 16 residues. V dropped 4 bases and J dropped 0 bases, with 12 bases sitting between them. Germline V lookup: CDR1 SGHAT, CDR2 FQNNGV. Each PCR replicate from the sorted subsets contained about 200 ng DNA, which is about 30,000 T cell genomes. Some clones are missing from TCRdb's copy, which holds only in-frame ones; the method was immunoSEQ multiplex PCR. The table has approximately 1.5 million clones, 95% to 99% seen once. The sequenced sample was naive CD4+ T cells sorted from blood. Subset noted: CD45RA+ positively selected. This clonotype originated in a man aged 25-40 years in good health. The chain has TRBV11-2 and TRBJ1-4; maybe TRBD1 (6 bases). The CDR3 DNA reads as TGTGCCAGCAGCTCTACACACAGGGCAACTAATGAAAAACTGTTTTTT. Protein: CASSSTHRATNEKLFF.